This TCR beta chain was identified in a study of identical twins. Study conclusions and caveats: Compared with models, monozygotic twins showed more out-of-frame TCR alpha sharing. Conclusions relied on cross-sectional statistical analysis, not following the same donors. Excess twin sharing in beta out-of-frame sequences was weaker.

Template switching supplied a universal primer site; unique molecular identifiers were carried on the cDNA. In TCRdb, the 5' RACE reads were re-called with MiXCR into one record per CDR3 protein. The table lists roughly 630,000 distinct CDR3 sequences, roughly 6.6% of them singletons. Comments on this clonotype: Its antigen is undetermined.

Germline loops: CDR1 LGHDT, CDR2 YNNKEL (reference sequence). J gave up 6 bases and V 0 bases, and 6 bases lay outside the gene matches. The CDR3 runs 16 residues. This sample was also put to use in a study of yellow fever vaccine responses in identical twins.

This clonotype was sampled from a woman younger than 35 in good health. The V call is TRBV3-1, the J call TRBJ2-3; 10 bases fit TRBD2. Sequenced material: PBMCs. The CDR3 DNA reads TGTGCCAGCAGCCAAGATGCTAGCGGGGGAGCGGATACGCAGTATTTT. Its translation is CASSQDASGGADTQYF.